This T cell receptor (beta chain) was recorded in a study of cytomegalovirus exposure and HLA in healthy donors. The CDR3 is made up of 14 amino acids. With 60 Vbeta and 13 Jbeta primers, the PCR was carried out. The table came from immunoSEQ multiplex PCR; TCRdb's copy has only in-frame clones and leaves some out. This table has 100,000 or so clones, approximately 84% appearing once. This clone has just a few counts. This sequence originates from a male donor in good health and CMV-seronegative. The V and J genes are TRBV21-1 and TRBJ2-7; the D call of TRBD1 is as the table states it, not checked on the DNA. TRBV21-1 is described as a pseudogene. Material: PBMCs. The CDR3 protein is CASSPRRGTGVQYF. The CDR3 DNA is TGTGCCAGCAGCCCTCGCAGGGGGACAGGGGTGCAGTACTTC.